The T cell receptor (beta chain) under discussion was sequenced for a study of OX40 agonist ivuxolimab in advanced cancers. The table lists this clone with a few counts. The antigen is undetermined. The protocol was immunoSEQ multiplex PCR, while the TCRdb copy is restricted to in-frame clones and leaves out a portion. The sample lists tens of thousands of clones, about 84% seen once, with 2.6% in the top ten. Study conclusions and caveats: Low normalized T-cell clonal expansion was additionally recorded for some nonresponders.

Germline CDR1 reads LNHDA; CDR2 reads SQIVND (reference sequence). V dropped 4 bases and J dropped 5; count of bases not matched to a gene: 5. CDR3 length: 15 residues. The chain recombines TRBV19 with TRBJ2-4, with 10 bases fitting TRBD2. Sequencing was performed on CD4+ or CD8+ T cells sorted from blood, taken in a trial of the OX40 agonist ivuxolimab. This receptor was identified in an adult with an advanced solid tumor such as melanoma, head and neck, liver or kidney cancer. The CDR3 region is CASSRGSGRENIQYF. CDR3 DNA sequence: TGTGCCAGTAGTAGGGGCAGCGGGAGGGAAAACATTCAGTACTTC.